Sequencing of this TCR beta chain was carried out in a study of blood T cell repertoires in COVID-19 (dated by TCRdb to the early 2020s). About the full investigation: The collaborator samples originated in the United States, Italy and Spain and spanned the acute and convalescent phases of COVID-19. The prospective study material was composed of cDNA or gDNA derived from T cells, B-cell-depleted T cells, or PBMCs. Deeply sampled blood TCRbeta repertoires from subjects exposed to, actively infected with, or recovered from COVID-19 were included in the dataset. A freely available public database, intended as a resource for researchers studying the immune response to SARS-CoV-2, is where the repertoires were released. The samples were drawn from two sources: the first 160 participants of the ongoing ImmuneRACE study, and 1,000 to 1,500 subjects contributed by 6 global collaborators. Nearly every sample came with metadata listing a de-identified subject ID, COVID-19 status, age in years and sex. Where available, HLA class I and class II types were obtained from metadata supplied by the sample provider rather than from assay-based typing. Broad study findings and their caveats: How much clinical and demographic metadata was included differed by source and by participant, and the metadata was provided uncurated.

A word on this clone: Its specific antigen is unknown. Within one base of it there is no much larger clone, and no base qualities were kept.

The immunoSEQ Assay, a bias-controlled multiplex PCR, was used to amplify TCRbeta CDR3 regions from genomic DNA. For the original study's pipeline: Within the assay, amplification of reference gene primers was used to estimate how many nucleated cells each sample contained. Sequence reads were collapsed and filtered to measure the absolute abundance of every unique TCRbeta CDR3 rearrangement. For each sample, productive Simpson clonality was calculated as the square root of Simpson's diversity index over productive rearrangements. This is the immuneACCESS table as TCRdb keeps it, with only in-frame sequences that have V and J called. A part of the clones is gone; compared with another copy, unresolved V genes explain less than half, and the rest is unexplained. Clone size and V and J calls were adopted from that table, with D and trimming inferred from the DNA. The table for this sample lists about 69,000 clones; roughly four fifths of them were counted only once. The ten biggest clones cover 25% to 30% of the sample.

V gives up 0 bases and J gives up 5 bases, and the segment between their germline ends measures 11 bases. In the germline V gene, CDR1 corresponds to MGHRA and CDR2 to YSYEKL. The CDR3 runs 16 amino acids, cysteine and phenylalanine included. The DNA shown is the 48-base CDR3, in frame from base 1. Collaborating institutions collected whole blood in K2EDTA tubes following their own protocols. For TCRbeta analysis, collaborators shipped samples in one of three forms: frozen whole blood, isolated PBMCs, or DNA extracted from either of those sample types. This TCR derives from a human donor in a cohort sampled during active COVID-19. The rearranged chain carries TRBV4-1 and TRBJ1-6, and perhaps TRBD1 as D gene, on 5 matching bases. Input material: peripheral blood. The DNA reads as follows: TGCGCCAGCAGCCAAGAGTCTCAGGGAAATAATTCACCCCTCCACTTT. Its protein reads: CASSQESQGNNSPLHF.